This entry lists 5 T cell receptor beta chains sequenced from one sample in a study of T cells after yellow fever vaccination. TCRdb redid the calling of the 5' RACE reads with MiXCR, one entry per CDR3 protein. This sample has 310,000 or so distinct CDR3 sequences; around 7% occur once, and the top ten carry 15% to 20%. Sequences were derived from PBMCs, sampled about 41 days after the first yellow fever vaccination. These receptors were collected from a young man who received the YFV17D yellow fever vaccine.

The table lists this clonotype with many counts. The chain is built from TRBV7-9 and TRBJ2-5, with D maybe TRBD1 (6 bases). The CDR3 is 15 amino acids. Trimming removed 5 bases at V and 5 bases at J, with 18 bases between. Per the germline V gene, CDR1 is SEHNR and CDR2 is FQNEAQ (reference sequence). CDR3: CASSAYRASGETQYF. CDR3 bases: TGTGCCAGCAGCGCATACAGGGCGTCGGGGGAGACCCAGTACTTC. Variable domain in full (rest from reference TRBV7-9 and TRBJ2-5): DTGVSQNPRHKITKRGQNVTFRCDPISEHNRLYWYRQTLGQGPEFLTYFQNEAQLEKSRLLSDRFSAERPKGSFSTLEIQRTEQGDSAMYLCASSAYRASGETQYFGPGTRLLVL.

The chain links TRBV4-3 to TRBJ2-1; D is perhaps TRBD1 (5 bases). Germline-derived CDR1 and CDR2 are LGHNA and YSLEER. This CDR3 has 16 residues. V lost 0 bases and J 0 bases, leaving 9 bases between the germline ends. Here the CDR3 DNA reads TGCGCCAGCAGCCAAGATCCCCAGGGCTCCTACAATGAGCAGTTCTTC. Protein: CASSQDPQGSYNEQFF.

This clonotype has more than one count but fewer than ten. The chain recombines TRBV25-1 with TRBJ2-7; maybe TRBD2 (5 bases). CDR3 length: 14 residues. Germline CDR1 MGHDK, CDR2 SYGVNS. Trimming left V 4 bases short and J 3 bases short, with 13 bases between. CDR3 sequence reads: CASSVQPAGYEQYF. CDR3 coding DNA: TGTGCCAGCAGTGTCCAGCCTGCGGGCTACGAGCAGTACTTC.

J is TRBJ2-5 and V is TRBV7-2; TRBD2 aligns across 8 bases. Unmatched junction bases numbered 13, after V lost 5 bases and J lost 5 bases. The length of the CDR3 is 16 residues. Germline CDR1 is SGHTA and CDR2 is FQGNSA. The CDR3 reads CASSLPRDSGAETQYF. The DNA for the CDR3 is TGTGCCAGCAGCCTACCGAGGGATAGCGGGGCGGAGACCCAGTACTTC.

The chain combines TRBV20-1 with TRBJ2-1; the D gene is possibly TRBD1 (6 bases). Trimming pared 5 bases from V and 9 bases from J, leaving 20 bases between. Germline V gene sequence: CDR1 DFQATT, CDR2 SNEGSKA (reference sequence). The length of the CDR3 is 14 residues. CDR3 sequence: CSARRTEGTGEQFF. DNA for the CDR3: TGCAGTGCTCGTCGGACAGAAGGTACCGGTGAGCAGTTCTTC.